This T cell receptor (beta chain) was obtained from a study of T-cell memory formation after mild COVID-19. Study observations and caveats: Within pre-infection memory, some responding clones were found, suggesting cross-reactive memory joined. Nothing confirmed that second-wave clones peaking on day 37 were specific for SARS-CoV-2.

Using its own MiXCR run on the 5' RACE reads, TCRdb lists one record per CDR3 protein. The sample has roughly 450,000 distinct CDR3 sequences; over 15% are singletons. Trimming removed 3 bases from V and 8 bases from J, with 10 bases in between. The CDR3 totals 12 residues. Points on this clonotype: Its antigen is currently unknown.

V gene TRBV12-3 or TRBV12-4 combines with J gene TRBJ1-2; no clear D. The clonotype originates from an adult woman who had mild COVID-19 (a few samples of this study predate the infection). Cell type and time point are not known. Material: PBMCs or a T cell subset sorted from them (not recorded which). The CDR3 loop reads CASSLSGKGYTF. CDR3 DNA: TGTGCCAGCAGTTTGTCAGGAAAGGGCTACACCTTC.